The 14 T cell receptor beta chains listed next were all sequenced from one sample in a study of early T cells in non-severe SARS-CoV-2 infection. Each CDR3 protein is one row after TCRdb ran MiXCR on the 5' RACE reads. Of tens of thousands of distinct CDR3 sequences in the sample, 5.2% are singletons; the top ten hold about 4%. Sequencing was carried out using whole blood. The receptors here all came from an adult who was a healthcare worker with PCR-confirmed SARS-CoV-2 infection or an uninfected control (not recorded which).

This clonotype was picked up many times. The J gene is TRBJ2-1, the V gene TRBV5-6; D not resolved. V was pared by 1 base and J by 5 bases, with 13 bases between. CDR3 length: 15 amino acids. From germline, CDR1 is SGHDT and CDR2 YYEEEE. CDR3 sequence reads: CASSLRYTWDNEQFF. The CDR3 DNA reads as TGTGCCAGCAGCTTGAGGTATACGTGGGACAATGAGCAGTTCTTC.

This clonotype was recorded at least ten times. The rearrangement joins TRBV7-8 to TRBJ2-5; 9 bases fit TRBD1. Germline-derived CDR1 and CDR2 are SGHVS and FQNEAQ. V lost 5 bases, J lost 4 bases, and 8 bases stayed unmatched. There are 15 residues in the CDR3. The CDR3 here is CASSPRTGEVETQYF. In DNA, the CDR3 is TGTGCCAGCAGCCCACGGACAGGGGAGGTAGAGACCCAGTACTTC.

This clonotype was seen more than once but under ten times. The chain combines TRBV20-1 with TRBJ2-7; D not certain. Trimming removed 3 bases at V and 3 bases at J, with 9 bases between. The CDR3 is 12 residues long. Germline-derived CDR1 and CDR2 are DFQATT and SNEGSKA (reference sequence). The CDR3 spells CSAREDGYEQYF. The CDR3, as DNA: TGCAGTGCTAGGGAAGACGGCTACGAGCAGTACTTC.

The rearrangement joins TRBV28 to TRBJ2-5, with 8 bases fitting TRBD1. This CDR3 region has 14 residues. V dropped 3 bases and J dropped 4; count of bases not matched to a gene: 4. The germline V gene has CDR1 MDHEN and CDR2 SYDVKM. The CDR3 loop reads CASSFSDRGETQYF. The CDR3 DNA follows: TGTGCCAGCAGTTTTTCTGACAGGGGAGAGACCCAGTACTTC. The entire variable domain, with the rest obtained from reference TRBV28 and TRBJ2-5, is as follows: DVKVTQSSRYLVKRTGEKVFLECVQDMDHENMFWYRQDPGLGLRLIYFSYDVKMKEKGDIPEGYSVSREKKERFSLILESASTNQTSMYLCASSFSDRGETQYFGPGTRLLVL.

This clonotype has ten or more counts. The CDR3 DNA reads as TGTGCCAGCAGCTTATTCGGGACAGGGGGGAGGACTGAAGCTTTCTTT. Residues: CASSLFGTGGRTEAFF. The J gene is TRBJ1-1, the V gene TRBV5-6; 11 nucleotides align to TRBD1. Germline-derived CDR1 and CDR2 are SGHDT and YYEEEE. Losses at the gene ends were 2 bases for V and 5 bases for J; bases not matched to a gene: 8. This CDR3 has 16 residues. Full variable domain (outside the CDR3, taken from reference TRBV5-6 and TRBJ1-1): DAGVTQSPTHLIKTRGQQVTLRCSPKSGHDTVSWYQQALGQGPQFIFQYYEEEERQRGNFPDRFSGHQFPNYSSELNVNALLLGDSALYLCASSLFGTGGRTEAFFGQGTRLTVV.

J is TRBJ2-3 and V is TRBV4-1; D not resolved. The CDR3 runs to 15 residues. With 0 bases removed from V and 0 bases from J, the gap between germline ends came to 7 bases. The germline CDR1 and CDR2 sequences are MGHRA and YSYEKL. The CDR3 sequence is CASSQEPLSTDTQYF. Written as DNA, the CDR3 is TGCGCCAGCAGCCAAGAGCCTCTCAGCACAGATACGCAGTATTTT.

In the case of this clonotype: Possible read error: a much larger clone is one base away. CDR3 region: CASGGTGNAEAFF. As DNA, the CDR3 is TGTGCCAGCGGTGGGACAGGAAACGCTGAAGCTTTCTTT. The chain couples TRBV2 to TRBJ1-1; 8 bases agree with TRBD1. The germline V gene encodes CDR1 SNHLY and CDR2 FYNNEI. Trimming cost V 8 bases and J 6 bases; bases outside gene matches: 8. This CDR3 has 13 amino acids.

This clonotype was observed many times. The J gene is TRBJ2-3, the V gene TRBV27; TRBD1 is a possible D gene (5 bases). The CDR3 sequence is 13 residues long. The V gene lost 5 bases and the J gene lost 7 bases, with 13 bases spanning the gap. Germline values: CDR1 MNHEY, CDR2 SMNVEV (reference sequence). CDR3 sequence reads: CASSPSGHNTQYF. CDR3 nucleotide sequence: TGTGCCAGCAGTCCCTCCGGACATAATACGCAGTATTTT.

This rearrangement joins TRBV18 to TRBJ1-2; D uncertain. V was shortened by 2 bases and J by 8 bases, with 12 bases between the two germline ends. The CDR3 is 13 amino acids. CDR1 and CDR2 (germline): KGHSH, LQKENI. CDR3 DNA: TGTGCCAGCTCACCAGGAGGGCCCGGCGGCTACACCTTC. It is translated as CASSPGGPGGYTF.

The chain joins TRBV4-3 to TRBJ2-7; D perhaps matches TRBD2 (5 bases). The CDR3 spans 15 residues. Looked up from germline, CDR1 is LGHNA and CDR2 is YSLEER. Trimming pared 4 bases from V and 7 bases from J, leaving 20 bases between. The CDR3 sequence: CASSRYRDSKGEQYF. The CDR3 DNA sequence: TGCGCCAGCAGCCGCTACCGGGATTCTAAAGGGGAGCAGTACTTC.

The chain employs TRBV20-1 and TRBJ2-5; 10 bases are a match to TRBD2. V trimming: 1 base; J trimming: 4 bases; junction bases outside the gene matches: 6. This CDR3 has 15 amino acids. Germline CDR1 is DFQATT and CDR2 is SNEGSKA (reference sequence). DNA for the CDR3: TGCAGTGCTAGAGTTCCTAGCGGGAGACGAGAGACCCAGTACTTC. Translated: CSARVPSGRRETQYF.

The rearrangement links TRBV9 to TRBJ1-6; D unclear. Germline V gene sequence: CDR1 SGDLS, CDR2 YYNGEE. With 6 bases removed from V and 8 bases from J, the gap between germline ends came to 12 bases. CDR3 size: 13 residues. The CDR3 nucleotides are TGTGCCAGCAAGAAAAACGGGGATTCACCCCTCCACTTT. It codes for CASKKNGDSPLHF.

This clonotype was counted at least ten times. The rearrangement uses TRBV20-1 and TRBJ1-5; TRBD1 agrees at 7 bases. The J segment lost 5 bases and the V segment lost 2 bases, leaving 9 bases of the junction unmatched. CDR1 and CDR2 (germline): DFQATT, SNEGSKA (reference sequence). The CDR3 totals 15 residues. The CDR3 loop reads CSARPDRMDDQPQHF. The CDR3 bases are TGCAGTGCTAGACCGGACAGGATGGATGATCAGCCCCAGCATTTT.

This clonotype has just a few counts. J is TRBJ2-1 and V is TRBV7-8; 12 nucleotides match TRBD2. The V gene end was trimmed by 2 bases and the J gene end by 8 bases; junction bases not matched to a gene: 10. The length of the CDR3 is 17 residues. Germline values: CDR1 SGHVS, CDR2 FQNEAQ. The DNA of the CDR3 is TGTGCCAGCAGCTTACCTAAAACTAGCGGGAGGATCTATGAGCAGTTCTTC. Its protein product is CASSLPKTSGRIYEQFF.